Each of the 23 T cell receptor beta chains below was sequenced from the same sample in a study of regulatory T cells in long-lasting Graves disease. Arm-PCR of CDR3 regions and iRepertoire HTBI primers were used to build TCR beta libraries. Each CDR3 protein is one row after TCRdb ran MiXCR on the multiplex PCR reads. The data hold roughly 700,000 distinct CDR3 sequences, with 25% to 30% observed a single time. Stated time point: persistent/refractory GD, antithyroid drugs over 5 years with positive TRAb. RNA from PBMCs was the source of the TCR library. The source was peripheral blood mononuclear cells (PBMCs), collected when the disease was refractory, from a patient treated with antithyroid drugs. The receptors originated from a female donor with Graves disease.

This chain uses TRBV7-3 with TRBJ1-1; the D gene is possibly TRBD1 (6 bases). Trimming stripped 5 bases from V and 4 bases from J, with 17 bases between. This CDR3 has 15 residues. CDR1 and CDR2 from the germline V gene are SGHTA and FQGTGA. CDR3 amino acids: CASSERRGAGTEAFF. CDR3 bases: TGTGCCAGCAGCGAAAGGAGGGGGGCCGGCACTGAAGCTTTCTTT.

V usage is TRBV15 and J usage is TRBJ1-1, with 8 bases aligning to TRBD1. With 9 bases clipped from V and 1 base from J, the junction kept 10 bases outside the gene matches. The CDR3 covers 15 residues. CDR1 is LNHNV and CDR2 is YYDKDF in the germline V gene (reference sequence). The CDR3 DNA reads as TGTGCCACAAAAGCAGGGGGCAGGAAGAACACTGAAGCTTTCTTT. It codes for CATKAGGRKNTEAFF.

This sequence joins TRBV6-1 and TRBJ1-3; TRBD1 is a possible D gene (5 bases). Germline loops: CDR1 MNHNS, CDR2 SASEGT. V shed 7 bases and J shed 0 bases, with 19 bases lying between them. The CDR3 is made up of 17 amino acids. CDR3 residues: CASTPLARASSGNTIYF. In DNA form, the CDR3 reads TGTGCCAGCACCCCACTCGCCAGGGCCAGCTCTGGAAACACCATATATTTT.

The chain carries TRBV2 and TRBJ1-3; D might be TRBD1 (5 bases). V lost 5 bases, J lost 0 bases, and 8 bases lay in between. The CDR3 is made up of 14 amino acids. Germline lookup yields CDR1 SNHLY and CDR2 FYNNEI. This CDR3 is CASSRDPSGNTIYF. For the CDR3, the DNA is TGTGCCAGCAGTCGGGACCCCTCTGGAAACACCATATATTTT.

This chain joins TRBV5-1 and TRBJ2-1, with no clear D. Trimming left V 3 bases short and J 12 bases short, with 16 bases between. The CDR3 has 13 residues. The V gene's germline CDR1 is SGHRS and CDR2 YFSETQ. The CDR3 sequence: CASSSDPTAAQFF. CDR3 nucleotides: TGCGCCAGCAGCTCTGACCCGACCGCGGCGCAGTTCTTC.

This clonotype has a count of ten or more. The chain is built from TRBV2 and TRBJ1-5; no firm D call. The CDR3 is 13 residues long. Trimming removed 4 bases at V and 4 bases at J, with 8 bases between. The V gene's germline CDR1 is SNHLY and CDR2 FYNNEI. The CDR3 sequence is CASSGGRNQPQHF. The CDR3 nucleotides read TGTGCCAGCAGTGGAGGCCGAAATCAGCCCCAGCATTTT.

V and J are TRBV12-3 or TRBV12-4 and TRBJ2-5, with D perhaps matching TRBD1 (6 bases). V was clipped by 5 bases and J by 5 bases, with 18 bases between them. The CDR3 contains 15 residues. This CDR3 reads CASSPQGHESETQYF. CDR3 DNA sequence: TGTGCCAGCAGTCCACAGGGACACGAAAGTGAGACCCAGTACTTC.

The gene calls are TRBV20-1 and TRBJ2-5; 11 positions agree with TRBD2. V dropped 3 bases and J dropped 4; count of bases not matched to a gene: 7. This CDR3 contains 15 residues. Germline CDR1 DFQATT, CDR2 SNEGSKA (reference sequence). CDR3 nucleotide sequence: TGCAGTGCTAGTCGTAGCGGGAGGGCCGGAGAGACCCAGTACTTC. Translated: CSASRSGRAGETQYF.

This clonotype was recorded a few times. The chain combines TRBV5-1 with TRBJ1-1; D gene unclear. V was pared by 5 bases and J by 1 base, with 9 bases between. The germline CDR1 and CDR2 sequences are SGHRS and YFSETQ. This CDR3 comprises 13 residues. CDR3 sequence reads: CASRDLGNTEAFF. The CDR3, as DNA: TGCGCCAGCAGAGACTTAGGGAACACTGAAGCTTTCTTT. Supplemented by reference TRBV5-1 and TRBJ1-1, the full variable domain reads KAGVTQTPRYLIKTRGQQVTLSCSPISGHRSVSWYQQTPGQGLQFLFEYFSETQRNKGNFPGRFSGRQFSNSRSEMNVSTLELGDSALYLCASRDLGNTEAFFGQGTRLTVV.

In nucleotides, the CDR3 is TGCGCCACCTCGGCGGGGTCCACAACTAATGAAAAACTGTTTTTT. It yields the protein CATSAGSTTNEKLFF. V is TRBV5-1 and J is TRBJ1-4; D is undetermined. From germline, CDR1 is SGHRS and CDR2 YFSETQ. V lost 9 bases and J lost 0, with 15 bases in between. The CDR3 covers 15 residues.

Comments on this clonotype: At one end the junction does not follow the germline gene, possibly because of a read error. The chain recombines TRBV13 with TRBJ2-5, with TRBD2 matching 9 bases. The CDR3 sequence is 18 residues long. Germline CDR1 PRHDT, CDR2 FYEKMQ (reference sequence). The CDR3 DNA is TGTGCCAGCAGCGTAGGATTAGCGGGAGTGGGGGATCAAGAGACCCAGTACTTC. Translation gives CASSVGLAGVGDQETQYF.

The gene calls are TRBV6-2 or TRBV6-3 and TRBJ1-1, with unresolved D. The CDR3 length is 15 residues. V was clipped by 6 bases and J by 6 bases, with 20 bases between them. Germline V gives CDR1 MNHEY, CDR2 SVGEGT. The CDR3 loop is CASSADLLDGPEAFF. Here the CDR3 DNA reads TGTGCCAGCAGCGCGGACCTACTCGACGGGCCTGAAGCTTTCTTT.

This chain connects TRBV7-9 to TRBJ2-7; D may be TRBD1 (6 bases). The CDR3 loop spans 16 amino acids. Germline CDR1 reads SEHNR; CDR2 reads FQNEAQ (reference sequence). V dropped 1 base and J dropped 5 bases, with 18 bases sitting between them. The CDR3 DNA is TGTGCCAGCAGCTTAGACGGGGTTCCAGGGGTGCACGAGCAGTACTTC. Amino acid sequence: CASSLDGVPGVHEQYF.

The V and J genes are TRBV6-1 and TRBJ1-6, with 9 bases identical to TRBD1. Germline CDR1 MNHNS, CDR2 SASEGT. The V gene end was trimmed by 3 bases and the J gene end by 8 bases; junction bases not matched to a gene: 8. The CDR3 sequence is 16 residues long. This CDR3 reads CASSDTTGGWDSPLHF. CDR3 bases: TGTGCCAGCAGTGATACTACAGGGGGCTGGGATTCACCCCTCCACTTT.

CDR3 DNA: TGTGCCAGCAGCGCCGAAGGGGAGACCCAGTACTTC. It codes for CASSAEGETQYF. This chain connects TRBV7-9 to TRBJ2-5; no definite D call. Germline V gene sequence: CDR1 SEHNR, CDR2 FQNEAQ (reference sequence). The CDR3 is 12 residues long. Trimming pared 5 bases from V and 5 bases from J, leaving 9 bases between.

The rearrangement links TRBV30 to TRBJ2-2, with 7 nucleotides matching TRBD1. The CDR3 length is 13 residues. The trim removed 3 bases at V and 4 bases at J, leaving 2 bases unmatched. CDR1 GTSNPN and CDR2 SVGIG come from the germline V gene (reference sequence). CDR3 protein: CAWRQGSTGELFF. The CDR3 region has the DNA TGTGCCTGGAGACAGGGGAGCACCGGGGAGCTGTTTTTT.

The chain has TRBV5-4 and TRBJ2-7; 11 nucleotides agree with TRBD2. CDR3 length: 16 amino acids. The V segment lost 4 bases and the J segment 6 bases; nucleotides outside the gene matches: 12. CDR1 SGHNT and CDR2 YYREEE come from the germline V gene (reference sequence). Here the CDR3 DNA reads TGTGCCAGCAGCCCTACTAGACTAGCGGGAAGGGGCGAGCAGTACTTC. This gives the protein CASSPTRLAGRGEQYF.

This sequence joins TRBV7-9 and TRBJ2-7; TRBD1 might be the D (5 bases). Germline CDR1 reads SEHNR; CDR2 reads FQNEAQ (reference sequence). The CDR3 is 16 residues long. V shed 1 base and J shed 0 bases, with 13 bases lying between them. The CDR3 reads CASSLGVQDSSYEQYF. The CDR3 DNA reads as TGTGCCAGCAGCTTAGGGGTACAGGATAGCTCCTACGAGCAGTACTTC.

The V and J genes are TRBV27 and TRBJ1-5; D may be TRBD1 (5 bases). This CDR3 comprises 14 residues. CDR1 is MNHEY, CDR2 SMNVEV, per germline (reference sequence). V was clipped by 3 bases and J by 1 base, with 7 bases between them. The CDR3: CASSLGRSNQPQHF. The DNA for the CDR3 is TGTGCCAGCAGTTTGGGACGGAGCAATCAGCCCCAGCATTTT.

This clonotype was observed a handful of times. The genes are TRBV25-1 and TRBJ1-1, with 9 bases fitting TRBD1. The CDR3 has 17 residues. V trimming: 6 bases; J trimming: 1 base; junction bases outside the gene matches: 12. The germline CDR1 and CDR2 sequences are MGHDK and SYGVNS. The CDR3 region has the DNA TGTGCCAGCAGCCAAACAACCACAGGGGGCGCGAACACTGAAGCTTTCTTT. Amino acid sequence: CASSQTTTGGANTEAFF.

The chain carries TRBV5-1 and TRBJ1-2, with D possibly matching TRBD1 (5 bases). The CDR3 is 19 amino acids. V was shortened by 0 bases and J by 0 bases, with 21 bases between the two germline ends. Germline loops: CDR1 SGHRS, CDR2 YFSETQ. CDR3 sequence: CASSLGTMRQRTPNYGYTF. The CDR3 DNA follows: TGCGCCAGCAGCTTGGGAACTATGAGACAGCGAACACCTAACTATGGCTACACCTTC. The full variable domain, completed using reference TRBV5-1 and TRBJ1-2, is KAGVTQTPRYLIKTRGQQVTLSCSPISGHRSVSWYQQTPGQGLQFLFEYFSETQRNKGNFPGRFSGRQFSNSRSEMNVSTLELGDSALYLCASSLGTMRQRTPNYGYTFGSGTRLTVV.

V is TRBV19 and J is TRBJ1-5; no definite D call. Trimming cost V 3 bases and J 6 bases, with 9 bases left between them. Germline V gene data show CDR1 as LNHDA and CDR2 as SQIVND (reference sequence). The CDR3 is 13 amino acids. As DNA, the CDR3 is TGTGCCAGTAGTATCTCCAGGATTCAGCCCCAGCATTTT. Its protein is CASSISRIQPQHF.

A few counts support this clonotype. The chain combines TRBV30 with TRBJ1-4, with a possible D match to TRBD1 (6 bases). V lost 0 bases to trimming and J lost 7 bases, with 15 bases between them. Per the germline V gene, CDR1 is GTSNPN and CDR2 is SVGIG (reference sequence). The CDR3 contains 15 residues. This CDR3 reads CAWSVGPGAGEKLFF. CDR3 in DNA: TGTGCCTGGAGTGTAGGCCCAGGGGCAGGTGAAAAACTGTTTTTT.